A single sample is the source of the 25 T cell receptor beta chains below, sequenced in a study of long-term antiretroviral therapy in people with HIV. They ran version v3.0 of the immunoSEQ assay at survey level. Repertoires were generated with immunoSEQ multiplex PCR, while TCRdb's copy carries only in-frame clones and drops some. This table has 25,000 to 35,000 clones, 90% to 95% appearing once. The source was unsorted PBMCs, collected more than 7.1 years after starting antiretroviral therapy. These receptors originate from a man in his forties or fifties with HIV.

V and J are TRBV6-4 and TRBJ2-1, with 8 bases lining up with TRBD2. The CDR3 loop spans 14 amino acids. From germline, CDR1 is MRHNA and CDR2 SNTAGT. Trimming at V came to 6 bases and at J to 4 bases, leaving 5 bases not matched to a gene. The CDR3 reads CASSPGTRYNEQFF. The DNA of the CDR3 is TGTGCCAGCAGCCCCGGGACTAGGTACAATGAGCAGTTCTTC.

Only one count was recorded for this clone. The chain uses TRBV4-3 and TRBJ1-4; D remains unclear. The germline V gene encodes CDR1 LGHNA and CDR2 YSLEER. The CDR3 has 16 residues. V lost 0 bases and J lost 8, with 16 bases in between. The DNA of the CDR3 is TGCGCCAGCAGCCAAGATCTCCAGGCCGCAAGAGAAAAACTGTTTTTT. Translating gives CASSQDLQAAREKLFF.

The chain uses TRBV10-3 and TRBJ1-1, with D unclear. V was clipped by 0 bases and J by 1 base, with 3 bases between them. Germline-derived CDR1 and CDR2 are ENHRY and SYGVKD. The CDR3 is made up of 13 amino acids. The DNA for the CDR3 is TGTGCCATCAGTGAGTCCCAGAACACTGAAGCTTTCTTT. Translating gives CAISESQNTEAFF.

J is TRBJ1-5 and V is TRBV2; D is perhaps TRBD1 (6 bases). The CDR3 totals 13 residues. The V and J ends lost 11 bases and 2 bases respectively, with 13 bases between them. The germline CDR1 and CDR2 sequences are SNHLY and FYNNEI. The CDR3 nucleotides read TGTGCCGTACAGGGTATGGGCAATCAGCCCCAGCATTTT. Residues: CAVQGMGNQPQHF.

The gene calls are TRBV7-2 and TRBJ2-2; D might be TRBD2 (7 bases). The V and J ends lost 1 base and 2 bases respectively, with 11 bases between them. The CDR3 sequence is 16 residues long. Per germline, CDR1 SGHTA and CDR2 FQGNSA. In DNA form, the CDR3 reads TGTGCCAGCAGCTTAGTAGGGGGGGGCAACACCGGGGAGCTGTTTTTT. It is translated as CASSLVGGGNTGELFF.

Comments on this clone: Different DNA sequences within this sample yield the same CDR3. CDR3 loop: CASSQGAGTGELFF. The CDR3 nucleotides are TGCGCCAGCAGCCAGGGGGCTGGGACCGGGGAGCTGTTTTTT. This sequence joins TRBV4-1 and TRBJ2-2, with a possible D match to TRBD1 (6 bases). V was cut by 3 bases and J by 5 bases, with 10 bases left in between. Germline loops: CDR1 MGHRA, CDR2 YSYEKL. The CDR3 length is 14 residues.

This chain links TRBV29-1 with TRBJ2-7, with D possibly matching TRBD1 (6 bases). Germline CDR1 SQVTM, CDR2 ANQGSEA. Trimming removed 6 bases at V and 7 bases at J, with 16 bases between. CDR3 length equals 12 residues. The chain's CDR3 is CSVGLGAREQYF. Here the CDR3 DNA reads TGCAGCGTCGGTCTGGGGGCGCGGGAGCAGTACTTC.

This rearrangement joins TRBV15 to TRBJ1-4, with D hard to call. The CDR3 is made up of 15 amino acids. The germline V gene has CDR1 LNHNV and CDR2 YYDKDF (reference sequence). With 0 bases removed from V and 3 bases from J, the gap between germline ends came to 8 bases. The CDR3 region is CATSRDLAANEKLFF. In nucleotides, the CDR3 is TGTGCCACCAGCAGAGATCTTGCGGCTAATGAAAAACTGTTTTTT.

The CDR3 DNA reads as TGTGCCAGCAGCCAAGGGACTAGCGGGGGGTTCTACAATGAGCAGTTCTTC. Encoded protein: CASSQGTSGGFYNEQFF. V usage is TRBV11-2 and J usage is TRBJ2-1, with TRBD2 matching over 15 bases. Germline CDR1 and CDR2: SGHAT and FQNNGV. The CDR3 has 17 residues. Trimming at V came to 5 bases and at J to 3 bases, leaving 5 bases not matched to a gene.

The chain is built from TRBV14 and TRBJ2-3; D may be TRBD2 (5 bases). Per germline, CDR1 SGHDN and CDR2 FVKESK. The CDR3 contains 14 residues. The germline V and J ends were trimmed by 0 bases and 7 bases, with 11 bases remaining between them. CDR3 nucleotides: TGTGCCAGCAGCCAAGATCTGAGGGTAAATACGCAGTATTTT. Residues: CASSQDLRVNTQYF.

J is TRBJ2-5 and V is TRBV7-2; 8 bases are a match to TRBD1. J lost 4 bases, V lost 5 bases, and 3 bases had no gene match. CDR3 size: 13 residues. Germline lookup yields CDR1 SGHTA and CDR2 FQGNSA. This CDR3 is CASSLGQGETQYF. The CDR3 DNA reads as TGTGCCAGCAGCCTAGGACAGGGAGAGACCCAGTACTTC.

The CDR3 is CASSGTGVNTEAFF. As DNA, the CDR3 is TGTGCCAGCAGTGGGACAGGGGTGAACACTGAAGCTTTCTTT. The gene calls are TRBV25-1 and TRBJ1-1; 9 nucleotides align to TRBD1. The CDR3 loop spans 14 amino acids. Germline assignment: CDR1 MGHDK and CDR2 SYGVNS. Trimming cost V 4 bases and J 0 bases; bases outside gene matches: 0.

This chain uses TRBV5-5 with TRBJ1-5; 7 nucleotides match TRBD1. This CDR3 is built from 15 residues. Germline trimming cut 1 base from V and 5 bases from J; bases unmatched to any gene: 6. Germline loops: CDR1 SGHKS, CDR2 YYEKEE (reference sequence). In nucleotides, the CDR3 is TGTGCCAGCAGCTTGTTGACAGGGCAATATCAGCCCCAGCATTTT. It yields the protein CASSLLTGQYQPQHF.

The chain recombines TRBV19 with TRBJ2-7, with D hard to call. There are 14 residues in the CDR3. The germline V gene encodes CDR1 LNHDA and CDR2 SQIVND (reference sequence). The V and J ends lost 9 bases and 2 bases respectively, with 17 bases between them. CDR3 in DNA: TGTGCCAGCTCCCGTGAGGCGGCGGCCTACGAGCAGTACTTC. As protein: CASSREAAAYEQYF.

The V gene is TRBV9, the J gene TRBJ2-2; TRBD1 matches at 8 bases. This CDR3 comprises 15 residues. V shed 3 bases and J 3 bases; nucleotides not matched to a gene: 4. Germline lookup yields CDR1 SGDLS and CDR2 YYNGEE. In DNA form, the CDR3 reads TGTGCCAGCAGCGACGACAGGGGCGACACCGGGGAGCTGTTTTTT. Amino acids: CASSDDRGDTGELFF.

The chain carries TRBV6-6 and TRBJ1-3, with D maybe TRBD1 (5 bases). This CDR3 is built from 14 residues. V was pared by 6 bases and J by 3 bases, with 12 bases between. Germline CDR1 reads MNHNY; CDR2 reads SVGAGI (reference sequence). The CDR3 sequence is CASRVQTGGNTIYF. DNA for the CDR3: TGTGCCAGCAGGGTACAAACAGGTGGAAACACCATATATTTT.

J is TRBJ2-3 and V is TRBV19; no reliable D call. The length of the CDR3 is 14 residues. Germline V CDR1 and CDR2: LNHDA, SQIVND (reference sequence). The V gene lost 1 base and the J gene lost 3 bases, with 8 bases spanning the gap. The CDR3 DNA follows: TGTGCCAGTAGTATAGGAACAGATACAGATACGCAGTATTTT. Translating it yields CASSIGTDTDTQYF. The whole variable domain, filled in from reference TRBV19 and TRBJ2-3, reads DGGITQSPKYLFRKEGQNVTLSCEQNLNHDAMYWYRQDPGQGLRLIYYSQIVNDFQKGDIAEGYSVSREKKESFPLTVTSAQKNPTAFYLCASSIGTDTDTQYFGPGTRLTVL.

The chain has TRBV5-6 and TRBJ2-5; D gene unclear. The CDR3 totals 14 residues. Between the trimmed V and J ends, which lost 0 bases and 5 bases, there was a span of 11 bases. CDR1 and CDR2 from the germline V gene are SGHDT and YYEEEE. CDR3 DNA sequence: TGTGCCAGCAGCTTGGATCCTACCGGGGAGACCCAGTACTTC. It is translated as CASSLDPTGETQYF.

The chain is built from TRBV5-1 and TRBJ1-4, with D possibly TRBD1 on 6 matching bases. The V and J ends lost 3 bases and 7 bases respectively, with 16 bases between them. Germline V gives CDR1 SGHRS, CDR2 YFSETQ. The length of the CDR3 is 15 residues. This chain's CDR3 is CASSSQGSWGEKLFF. CDR3 coding DNA: TGCGCCAGCAGCTCACAGGGAAGTTGGGGTGAAAAACTGTTTTTT.

The V and J genes are TRBV19 and TRBJ2-3; D gene ambiguous. Germline values: CDR1 LNHDA, CDR2 SQIVND (reference sequence). CDR3 length: 14 residues. Trimming pared 1 base from V and 3 bases from J, leaving 8 bases between. Written as DNA, the CDR3 is TGTGCCAGTAGTATAGCTTATGGGACAGATACGCAGTATTTT. Amino acids: CASSIAYGTDTQYF.

The chain is built from TRBV5-5 and TRBJ1-1; D is unclear. The CDR3 loop spans 13 amino acids. Germline values: CDR1 SGHKS, CDR2 YYEKEE (reference sequence). The ends were cut back, 1 base at V and 2 bases at J, with 6 bases in the middle. CDR3 residues: CASSLNSNTEAFF. CDR3 nucleotide sequence: TGTGCCAGCAGCTTGAACAGTAACACTGAAGCTTTCTTT.

This clone showed up just once. The gene calls are TRBV7-9 and TRBJ2-2; no firm D call. The CDR3 is 11 residues long. CDR1 SEHNR and CDR2 FQNEAQ come from the germline V gene (reference sequence). The V and J ends lost 6 bases and 6 bases respectively, with 5 bases between them. The CDR3 DNA follows: TGTGCCAGCAGTCTAGCCGGGGAGCTGTTTTTT. Its protein is CASSLAGELFF. Based on the CDR3 plus reference TRBV7-9 and TRBJ2-2, the full variable domain is DTGVSQNPRHKITKRGQNVTFRCDPISEHNRLYWYRQTLGQGPEFLTYFQNEAQLEKSRLLSDRFSAERPKGSFSTLEIQRTEQGDSAMYLCASSLAGELFFGEGSRLTVL.

The chain joins TRBV29-1 to TRBJ2-3; possibly TRBD1 or TRBD2 for D (6 bases each). V was shortened by 6 bases and J by 2 bases, with 21 bases between the two germline ends. Germline V gene sequence: CDR1 SQVTM, CDR2 ANQGSEA. CDR3 size: 16 residues. The CDR3 reads CSVGGTPQGATDTQYF. The CDR3 DNA reads TGCAGCGTAGGCGGGACACCTCAAGGGGCCACAGATACGCAGTATTTT.

The rearrangement uses TRBV27 and TRBJ2-6; D not resolved. This CDR3 comprises 16 residues. Trimming took off 5 bases at V and 0 bases at J, with 11 bases between the two ends. Germline V gene lookup returns CDR1 MNHEY and CDR2 SMNVEV (reference sequence). CDR3 protein: CASSKMEISGANVLTF. The CDR3 coding sequence is TGTGCCAGCAGTAAAATGGAGATCTCTGGGGCCAACGTCCTGACTTTC.

The chain is built from TRBV6-5 and TRBJ2-5, with TRBD1 as a possible D gene (5 bases). In germline, CDR1 is MNHEY, CDR2 SVGAGI. V was pared by 7 bases and J by 7 bases, with 19 bases between. This CDR3 comprises 14 residues. CDR3 sequence reads: CASTYSLQAGTQYF. The CDR3 coding sequence is TGTGCCAGCACCTACTCACTACAGGCCGGGACCCAGTACTTC.